What follows are 16 T cell receptor beta chains derived from one specimen sequenced in a study of cytomegalovirus exposure and HLA in healthy donors. The PCR had 60 Vbeta and 13 Jbeta primers. TCRdb's copy holds only in-frame clones and misses some; the assay was immunoSEQ multiplex PCR. The sample includes 100,000 to 150,000 clones, over 9.5% of them seen just once. Sequenced input: PBMCs. All receptors come from a woman younger than 30 in good health and CMV-seropositive.

This clone was recorded a few times. The V and J genes are TRBV6-1 and TRBJ1-2; D remains unclear. V shed 4 bases and J shed 8 bases, with 14 bases lying between them. From germline, CDR1 is MNHNS and CDR2 SASEGT. There are 13 residues in the CDR3. The CDR3 sequence: CASSAEGGRGYTF. The CDR3 DNA reads TGTGCCAGCAGTGCGGAGGGAGGGAGGGGCTACACCTTC.

This clone was seen a handful of times. The rearrangement uses TRBV4-1 and TRBJ2-3, with TRBD1 identical over 7 bases. In germline, CDR1 is MGHRA, CDR2 YSYEKL. This CDR3 has 16 residues. The V gene end was trimmed by 0 bases and the J gene end by 2 bases; junction bases not matched to a gene: 5. CDR3 residues: CASSQESGQDTDTQYF. DNA of the CDR3: TGCGCCAGCAGCCAAGAGTCCGGACAGGACACAGATACGCAGTATTTT.

This clone was picked up a small number of times. The gene calls are TRBV25-1 and TRBJ1-2, with D perhaps TRBD1 (5 bases). This CDR3 has 13 amino acids. CDR1 is MGHDK and CDR2 is SYGVNS in the germline V gene. V lost 1 base, J lost 8 bases, and 11 bases lay in between. The CDR3 nucleotides are TGTGCCAGCAGTGAATCAAGGGGCTGGGGCTACACCTTC. It encodes CASSESRGWGYTF.

This sequence joins TRBV27 and TRBJ2-7; perhaps TRBD2 as D (6 bases). The V gene lost 0 bases and the J gene lost 3 bases, with 9 bases spanning the gap. CDR1 and CDR2 from the germline V gene are MNHEY and SMNVEV (reference sequence). This CDR3 has 14 amino acids. CDR3 loop: CASSLSGLSYEQYF. For the CDR3, the DNA is TGTGCCAGCAGTTTATCGGGACTGAGCTACGAGCAGTACTTC.

In this sample, this clone turned up a few times. The rearrangement joins TRBV6-5 to TRBJ2-7; TRBD1 matches 7 bases. Trimming removed 5 bases from V and 0 bases from J; junction bases left unmatched: 1. CDR3 length equals 13 residues. Per the germline V gene, CDR1 is MNHEY and CDR2 is SVGAGI. CDR3 region: CASSRQGSYEQYF. The DNA of the CDR3 is TGTGCCAGCAGTCGACAGGGCTCCTACGAGCAGTACTTC.

This clone has a count of ten or more. The V and J genes are TRBV6-6 and TRBJ2-2; D remains ambiguous. V was pared by 2 bases and J by 5 bases, with 6 bases between. Germline CDR1 is MNHNY and CDR2 is SVGAGI (reference sequence). The CDR3 extends over 13 amino acids. The CDR3 here is CASSYAETGELFF. The CDR3 region has the DNA TGTGCCAGCAGTTACGCCGAGACCGGGGAGCTGTTTTTT.

This clone appeared a few times. The genes are TRBV9 and TRBJ2-1, with TRBD2 as a possible D gene (6 bases). V lost 4 bases and J lost 2, with 16 bases in between. This CDR3 is 16 amino acids long. CDR1 and CDR2 from the germline V gene are SGDLS and YYNGEE. The CDR3 nucleotides read TGTGCCAGCAGCTCGCGTATCGGGAGTGCCTACAATGAGCAGTTCTTC. Protein: CASSSRIGSAYNEQFF.

This chain uses TRBV9 with TRBJ2-5, with D maybe TRBD1 (6 bases). In germline, CDR1 is SGDLS, CDR2 YYNGEE. V dropped 2 bases and J dropped 2 bases, with 10 bases sitting between them. The CDR3 runs to 14 residues. CDR3 in DNA: TGTGCCAGCAGCGTCGGACAGAATCAAGAGACCCAGTACTTC. Protein sequence: CASSVGQNQETQYF.

This clone was recorded a few times. This chain connects TRBV7-9 to TRBJ1-1; D is uncertain. CDR1 is SEHNR and CDR2 is FQNEAQ in the germline V gene (reference sequence). Trimming left V 6 bases short and J 0 bases short, with 5 bases between. This CDR3 spans 12 amino acids. CDR3 residues: CASSYLNTEAFF. CDR3 nucleotide sequence: TGTGCCAGCAGTTACTTGAACACTGAAGCTTTCTTT. The full variable domain, completed using reference TRBV7-9 and TRBJ1-1, is DTGVSQNPRHKITKRGQNVTFRCDPISEHNRLYWYRQTLGQGPEFLTYFQNEAQLEKSRLLSDRFSAERPKGSFSTLEIQRTEQGDSAMYLCASSYLNTEAFFGQGTRLTVV.

This clone was seen a few times. The chain employs TRBV13 and TRBJ1-1, with 8 bases lining up with TRBD1. The CDR3 extends over 17 amino acids. CDR1 is PRHDT and CDR2 is FYEKMQ in the germline V gene (reference sequence). Trimming at V came to 1 base and at J to 3 bases, leaving 10 bases not matched to a gene. The CDR3 region has the DNA TGTGCCAGCAGCTTAGAGTCAGGGGGCGCAGCGGACACTGAAGCTTTCTTT. This encodes CASSLESGGAADTEAFF.

This clone has more than one count but fewer than ten. CDR3 sequence (DNA): TGTGCCAGCAGCCAAGATCTCGCCGTAGAGCCCCAGCATTTT. Its protein product is CASSQDLAVEPQHF. This chain uses TRBV4-2 with TRBJ1-5; D not certain. The CDR3 contains 14 residues. V dropped 0 bases and J dropped 8 bases, with 11 bases sitting between them. The V gene's germline CDR1 is LGHNA and CDR2 YNFKEQ.

The chain joins TRBV5-1 to TRBJ2-1, with 10 bases aligning to TRBD2. CDR3 length: 16 amino acids. Trimming took 4 bases from V and 7 from J; bases not matched to a gene: 11. Per the germline V gene, CDR1 is SGHRS and CDR2 is YFSETQ. In DNA form, the CDR3 reads TGCGCCAGCAGCCCCGTGTGGAGCGGGAGGGGGAATGAGCAGTTCTTC. Amino acid sequence: CASSPVWSGRGNEQFF.

The genes are TRBV7-9 and TRBJ2-7; TRBD2 aligns across 10 bases. CDR1 SEHNR and CDR2 FQNEAQ come from the germline V gene (reference sequence). The CDR3 is 15 amino acids. V lost 5 bases and J lost 3; bases outside the gene matches: 7. This CDR3 is CASSRGLAAVYEQYF. The DNA for the CDR3 is TGTGCCAGCAGCCGCGGACTAGCGGCAGTCTACGAGCAGTACTTC.

DNA of the CDR3: TGTGCCAGCAGTGAATATTATGCTGGGGCCAACGTCCTGACTTTC. It encodes CASSEYYAGANVLTF. The chain is built from TRBV25-1 and TRBJ2-6; D call uncertain. Trimming shortened V by 0 bases and J by 2 bases, and 5 bases separated the two germline ends. This CDR3 is 15 amino acids long. CDR1 is MGHDK, CDR2 SYGVNS, per germline.

This clone showed up just a few times. V and J are TRBV5-1 and TRBJ1-1; possible D gene TRBD1, 5 bases. Deletions cut 0 bases from V and 5 bases from J, with 11 bases between. CDR3 size: 14 residues. The germline CDR1 and CDR2 sequences are SGHRS and YFSETQ. The CDR3 DNA reads as TGCGCCAGCAGCTTGGAAGGGGTAATGACTGAAGCTTTCTTT. Its translation: CASSLEGVMTEAFF.

CDR3 DNA: TGTGCCAGCAGTGACAGGGGTGATGGTCAGCCCCAGCATTTT. Its protein is CASSDRGDGQPQHF. The J gene is TRBJ1-5, the V gene TRBV28; TRBD1 aligns across 8 bases. With V trimmed by 5 bases and J by 6 bases, 6 bases remained unmatched. The CDR3 has 14 residues. CDR1 MDHEN and CDR2 SYDVKM come from the germline V gene.